These 4 T cell receptor beta chains share one sample of origin, sequenced in a study of T cells in Graves' hyperthyroidism and ophthalmopathy. TCR beta CDR3 sequences were amplified from RNA transcripts. A set of HTBI primers served as the primers for a first-round RT-PCR of the TCR CDR3. TCRdb recomputed calls from the multiplex PCR reads with MiXCR, one row per CDR3 protein. The table lists a few hundred thousand distinct CDR3 sequences, 15% to 20% of them singletons, with just under 40% in the top ten. The specimen sequenced was blood. Receptors originate from a man aged 45-65 years with Graves' ophthalmopathy.

This clonotype was counted between two and nine times. The genes are TRBV7-8 and TRBJ2-3; 9 bases map to TRBD2. Germline-derived CDR1 and CDR2 are SGHVS and FQNEAQ. V shed 4 bases and J 1 base; nucleotides not matched to a gene: 9. This CDR3 is 17 amino acids long. The CDR3 nucleotides read TGTGCCAGCAGCTCCCCAAGACTAGCGGAACGCACAGATACGCAGTATTTT. It encodes CASSSPRLAERTDTQYF. The entire variable domain, with the rest obtained from reference TRBV7-8 and TRBJ2-3, is as follows: GAGVSQSPRYKVAKRGQDVALRCDPISGHVSLFWYQQALGQGPEFLTYFQNEAQLDKSGLPSDRFFAERPEGSVSTLKIQRTQQEDSAVYLCASSSPRLAERTDTQYFGPGTRLTVL.

The table lists this clonotype with many counts. This chain uses TRBV5-6 with TRBJ2-1, with 14 bases matching TRBD2. This CDR3 spans 17 amino acids. J gave up 9 bases and V 3 bases, and 11 bases lay outside the gene matches. Germline loops: CDR1 SGHDT, CDR2 YYEEEE. This CDR3 reads CASSSGLAGGYVVEQFF. The CDR3 nucleotides read TGTGCCAGCAGCTCCGGACTAGCGGGAGGTTACGTTGTTGAGCAGTTCTTC.

In regard to this clonotype: Just one base apart from a much larger clone, this may be a read error. The chain uses TRBV28 and TRBJ1-1; D gene ambiguous. The CDR3 loop spans 11 amino acids. Trimming pared 5 bases from V and 5 bases from J, leaving 6 bases between. The germline V gene encodes CDR1 MDHEN and CDR2 SYDVKM. CDR3: CASSRWTEAFF. As DNA, the CDR3 is TGTGCCAGCAGTAGGTGGACTGAAGCTTTCTTT.

The V and J genes are TRBV4-2 and TRBJ1-1; D is unclear. This CDR3 has 16 residues. Trimming pared 2 bases from V and 2 bases from J, leaving 15 bases between. The germline CDR1 and CDR2 sequences are LGHNA and YNFKEQ. CDR3 residues: CASSQSPGGFNTEAFF. The CDR3 coding sequence is TGTGCCAGCAGCCAATCCCCCGGCGGGTTTAACACTGAAGCTTTCTTT.